The next 30 T cell receptor beta chains were all read from a single sample in a study of blood T cell repertoires in COVID-19. Produced via immunoSEQ multiplex PCR; TCRdb's table is partial and in-frame only. The sample has a few hundred thousand clones; about nine tenths are singletons. The sample taken for sequencing was peripheral blood. The receptors were gathered from a man aged 55 to 70 with acute or convalescent COVID-19.

The gene calls are TRBV14 and TRBJ1-6; 11 bases fit TRBD1. J lost 9 bases, V lost 3 bases, and 7 bases had no gene match. The CDR3 loop spans 16 amino acids. Looked up from germline, CDR1 is SGHDN and CDR2 is FVKESK. The CDR3 sequence: CASSQIGGTGGSPLHF. The DNA of the CDR3 is TGTGCCAGCAGCCAGATTGGCGGGACAGGGGGTTCACCCCTCCACTTT.

The chain couples TRBV6-2 or TRBV6-3 to TRBJ2-2, with D perhaps matching TRBD2 (6 bases). V was shortened by 0 bases and J by 1 base, with 12 bases between the two germline ends. This CDR3 has 17 residues. The germline CDR1 and CDR2 sequences are MNHEY and SVGEGT. The CDR3 nucleotides read TGTGCCAGCAGTTACTCGGTGACTAGTCTGAACACCGGGGAGCTGTTTTTT. It is translated as CASSYSVTSLNTGELFF.

CDR3 protein: CASSQELGHYGYTF. CDR3 coding DNA: TGCGCCAGCAGCCAGGAGTTGGGGCACTATGGCTACACCTTC. The chain has TRBV4-3 and TRBJ1-2; weak D call: TRBD1 (5 bases). This CDR3 comprises 14 residues. The V end lost 3 bases, the J end lost 3 bases, and 11 bases lay between the germline ends. Germline V gene sequence: CDR1 LGHNA, CDR2 YSLEER.

The chain uses TRBV5-1 and TRBJ2-7, with 10 bases identical to TRBD2. CDR3 length: 14 residues. CDR1 and CDR2 from the germline V gene are SGHRS and YFSETQ. With 3 bases clipped from V and 9 bases from J, the junction kept 9 bases outside the gene matches. The CDR3 nucleotides are TGCGCCAGCAGCTCTACTAGCGGGGAGTCGGTGCAGTACTTC. This gives the protein CASSSTSGESVQYF.

This chain joins TRBV11-2 and TRBJ2-1, with 12 bases matching TRBD2. V trimming: 5 bases; J trimming: 3 bases; junction bases outside the gene matches: 5. Germline V gene sequence: CDR1 SGHAT, CDR2 FQNNGV. The CDR3 has 16 residues. DNA of the CDR3: TGTGCCAGCAGCCTAATGACTAGCGGGAGCTACAATGAGCAGTTCTTC. Its translation is CASSLMTSGSYNEQFF.

V is TRBV9 and J is TRBJ1-6; TRBD1 aligns across 10 bases. The germline V gene encodes CDR1 SGDLS and CDR2 YYNGEE. J was trimmed by 7 bases and V by 4 bases; bases with no gene match: 5. CDR3 size: 15 residues. The CDR3 loop reads CASSLRDRGNSPLHF. The CDR3 DNA follows: TGTGCCAGCAGCCTACGGGACAGGGGAAATTCACCCCTCCACTTT.

Here the CDR3 DNA reads TGTGCCAGCAGTGAAAGGAGGGGCAGCACAGATACGCAGTATTTT. Amino acids: CASSERRGSTDTQYF. The chain recombines TRBV2 with TRBJ2-3; tentative D call: TRBD2 (6 bases). V lost 2 bases to trimming and J lost 0 bases, with 9 bases between them. Germline V gene data show CDR1 as SNHLY and CDR2 as FYNNEI. CDR3 length equals 15 residues.

This clone was observed a single time. The chain combines TRBV13 with TRBJ2-7, with TRBD2 identical over 7 bases. Germline CDR1 reads PRHDT; CDR2 reads FYEKMQ (reference sequence). This CDR3 has 15 residues. V dropped 0 bases and J dropped 3; count of bases not matched to a gene: 5. DNA of the CDR3: TGTGCCAGCAGCTTAGGCCCCGGGACTAACTACGAGCAGTACTTC. Its protein is CASSLGPGTNYEQYF.

V gene TRBV5-1 combines with J gene TRBJ2-7; 8 nucleotides match TRBD1. CDR3 length: 15 amino acids. The germline gives CDR1 SGHRS, CDR2 YFSETQ. Germline trimming cut 2 bases from V and 3 bases from J; bases unmatched to any gene: 7. The DNA for the CDR3 is TGCGCCAGCAGCTTTTCTACAGGGGGGCTCTACGAGCAGTACTTC. Its translation: CASSFSTGGLYEQYF.

The V call is TRBV7-9, the J call TRBJ1-4; 7 bases are a match to TRBD1. This CDR3 region has 14 residues. J lost 7 bases, V lost 5 bases, and 7 bases had no gene match. CDR1 is SEHNR and CDR2 is FQNEAQ in the germline V gene (reference sequence). CDR3 DNA: TGTGCCAGCAGCCTGGGGGCAGGGGGTGAAAAACTGTTTTTT. Its protein is CASSLGAGGEKLFF.

The chain recombines TRBV27 with TRBJ1-5; D gene unclear. The ends were cut back, 8 bases at V and 1 base at J, with 12 bases in the middle. CDR3 length equals 14 residues. Germline lookup yields CDR1 MNHEY and CDR2 SMNVEV (reference sequence). CDR3 bases: TGTGCCAGCGACTCCCTGGCAAGCAATCAGCCCCAGCATTTT. This sequence encodes CASDSLASNQPQHF.

The rearrangement links TRBV28 to TRBJ1-5; TRBD1 agrees at 7 bases. The CDR3 length is 13 residues. V gave up 5 bases and J gave up 4 bases; unmatched junction bases: 2. Germline V gene data show CDR1 as MDHEN and CDR2 as SYDVKM. The CDR3 protein is CASSQGGNQPQHF. The CDR3 bases are TGTGCCAGCAGTCAGGGGGGAAATCAGCCCCAGCATTTT.

The rearrangement links TRBV6-6 to TRBJ2-3, with 9 bases aligning to TRBD2. J lost 0 bases, V lost 7 bases, and 2 bases had no gene match. Germline V CDR1 and CDR2: MNHNY, SVGAGI (reference sequence). This CDR3 is 14 amino acids long. The CDR3 sequence is CASTGLASTDTQYF. Here the CDR3 DNA reads TGTGCCAGCACGGGACTAGCCAGCACAGATACGCAGTATTTT.

The chain couples TRBV3-1 (or the pseudogene TRBV3-2) to TRBJ1-4; the match to TRBD1 covers 7 bases. Germline CDR1 is LGHDT and CDR2 is YNNKEL (reference sequence). After removal of 1 base from V and 6 bases from J, the junction contained 5 bases not matched to a gene. The CDR3 runs to 15 residues. The chain's CDR3 is CASSQVPQGDEKLFF. The CDR3 region has the DNA TGTGCCAGCAGCCAAGTCCCGCAGGGGGATGAAAAACTGTTTTTT.

The chain joins TRBV7-2 to TRBJ2-5; 8 bases fit TRBD1. J gave up 2 bases and V 5 bases, and 4 bases lay outside the gene matches. Germline loops: CDR1 SGHTA, CDR2 FQGNSA. This CDR3 is built from 14 residues. The CDR3: CASSPRTGQETQYF. The CDR3 DNA is TGTGCCAGCAGCCCCAGGACAGGGCAAGAGACCCAGTACTTC. The full variable domain, rest sourced from reference TRBV7-2 and TRBJ2-5, is GAGVSQSPSNKVTEKGKDVELRCDPISGHTALYWYRQSLGQGLEFLIYFQGNSAPDKSGLPSDRFSAERTGGSVSTLTIQRTQQEDSAVYLCASSPRTGQETQYFGPGTRLLVL.

The chain has TRBV6-5 and TRBJ2-1, with D tentatively TRBD2 (5 bases). Trimming pared 0 bases from V and 0 bases from J, leaving 9 bases between. The CDR3 loop spans 16 amino acids. Germline CDR1 reads MNHEY; CDR2 reads SVGAGI. For the CDR3, the DNA is TGTGCCAGCAGTTACTCGAGGGCCAGCTCCTACAATGAGCAGTTCTTC. This encodes CASSYSRASSYNEQFF.

The chain is built from TRBV30 and TRBJ1-4, with unresolved D. Germline V gene sequence: CDR1 GTSNPN, CDR2 SVGIG (reference sequence). The V end lost 0 bases, the J end lost 5 bases, and 7 bases lay between the germline ends. This CDR3 region has 13 residues. The DNA of the CDR3 is TGTGCCTGGAGTGTAAATCGGAATGAAAAACTGTTTTTT. Protein: CAWSVNRNEKLFF.

V gene TRBV7-8 combines with J gene TRBJ1-1, with TRBD1 matching 7 bases. The CDR3 sequence is 14 residues long. Germline V gives CDR1 SGHVS, CDR2 FQNEAQ. Trimming took 7 bases from V and 4 from J; bases not matched to a gene: 9. This chain's CDR3 is CASNKQGFGTEAFF. In nucleotides, the CDR3 is TGTGCCAGCAACAAACAGGGGTTCGGCACTGAAGCTTTCTTT.

This chain links TRBV19 with TRBJ2-5; 12 positions agree with TRBD2. V lost 5 bases to trimming and J lost 6 bases; unmatched junction nucleotides: 13. The CDR3 runs to 17 residues. Per germline, CDR1 LNHDA and CDR2 SQIVND (reference sequence). CDR3 bases: TGTGCCAGTAGTCCTACTGGACTAGCGGGAACCAGGCAGACCCAGTACTTC. It encodes CASSPTGLAGTRQTQYF. The variable domain in full, with the rest retrieved from reference TRBV19 and TRBJ2-5, is DGGITQSPKYLFRKEGQNVTLSCEQNLNHDAMYWYRQDPGQGLRLIYYSQIVNDFQKGDIAEGYSVSREKKESFPLTVTSAQKNPTAFYLCASSPTGLAGTRQTQYFGPGTRLLVL.

The chain carries TRBV6-2 or TRBV6-3 and TRBJ2-7; 7 nucleotides align to TRBD2. V lost 3 bases, J lost 3 bases, and 14 bases stayed unmatched. This CDR3 is built from 17 residues. Germline V gives CDR1 MNHEY, CDR2 SVGEGT. DNA of the CDR3: TGTGCCAGCAGTTATGAGTTCGCGGGACTATACAACTACGAGCAGTACTTC. Its protein product is CASSYEFAGLYNYEQYF.

The chain links TRBV6-5 to TRBJ2-1; no firm D call. CDR1 and CDR2 from the germline V gene are MNHEY and SVGAGI. The CDR3 runs 11 residues. The V and J ends lost 7 bases and 10 bases respectively, with 11 bases between them. The CDR3 DNA is TGTGCCAGCACCGAGCTTGAAGAGCAGTTCTTC. Encoded protein: CASTELEEQFF.

The chain recombines TRBV28 with TRBJ1-2; tentatively, D is TRBD1 (5 bases). V lost 7 bases to trimming and J lost 1 base, with 13 bases between them. Germline CDR1 reads MDHEN; CDR2 reads SYDVKM. This CDR3 is 14 amino acids long. The CDR3: CASTPDTGNYGYTF. Written as DNA, the CDR3 is TGTGCCAGCACCCCGGACACCGGTAACTATGGCTACACCTTC.

V and J are TRBV27 and TRBJ1-1; the D gene is possibly TRBD1 (5 bases). The germline gives CDR1 MNHEY, CDR2 SMNVEV (reference sequence). This CDR3 comprises 14 residues. Trimming shortened V by 0 bases and J by 6 bases, and 11 bases separated the two germline ends. This chain's CDR3 is CASSLSWTRSEAFF. The DNA for the CDR3 is TGTGCCAGCAGTTTATCCTGGACACGCTCTGAAGCTTTCTTT.

The chain links TRBV27 to TRBJ1-1; a weak D match, TRBD1 (6 bases). CDR1 is MNHEY and CDR2 is SMNVEV in the germline V gene (reference sequence). The CDR3 is made up of 15 amino acids. V lost 2 bases and J lost 9, with 19 bases in between. The CDR3 region is CASSLNFDRTTKAFF. As DNA, the CDR3 is TGTGCCAGCAGTTTAAACTTCGACAGGACCACGAAAGCTTTCTTT.

The V and J genes are TRBV4-1 and TRBJ1-2; no reliable D call. V shed 0 bases and J shed 7 bases, with 12 bases lying between them. CDR3 length: 14 residues. Germline V CDR1 and CDR2: MGHRA, YSYEKL. The CDR3 reads CASSQENKRSGYTF. The CDR3 nucleotides are TGCGCCAGCAGCCAAGAAAACAAACGCAGTGGCTACACCTTC.

The chain is built from TRBV11-3 and TRBJ2-7, with 8 bases aligning to TRBD1. Looked up from germline, CDR1 is SGHNT and CDR2 is YENEEA. Germline trimming cut 5 bases from V and 3 bases from J; bases unmatched to any gene: 9. The CDR3 length is 15 residues. This CDR3 is CASSRQDREVYEQYF. CDR3 DNA sequence: TGTGCCAGCAGCCGCCAGGACAGGGAGGTCTACGAGCAGTACTTC.

This clone was detected a few times. The CDR3 loop reads CASSYSYAGGYTF. CDR3 coding DNA: TGTGCCAGCAGTTACTCGTATGCGGGAGGCTACACCTTC. The V call is TRBV6-2 or TRBV6-3, the J call TRBJ1-2; no firm D call. Trimming removed 0 bases from V and 8 bases from J, with 10 bases in between. CDR1 and CDR2 (germline): MNHEY, SVGEGT. The CDR3 spans 13 residues.

This chain connects TRBV27 to TRBJ2-7; a possible D gene is TRBD1 (5 bases). This CDR3 contains 14 residues. Germline values: CDR1 MNHEY, CDR2 SMNVEV (reference sequence). The V and J ends lost 7 bases and 0 bases respectively, with 13 bases between them. The CDR3 bases are TGTGCCAGCACCCCAGGGTTTTTCTCCTACGAGCAGTACTTC. Its translation: CASTPGFFSYEQYF.

The V gene is TRBV6-5, the J gene TRBJ1-5; D is unclear. The CDR3 has 16 residues. Germline CDR1 reads MNHEY; CDR2 reads SVGAGI. Trimming took off 0 bases at V and 0 bases at J, with 9 bases between the two ends. In nucleotides, the CDR3 is TGTGCCAGCAGTTACTCCGCGGCATATAGCAATCAGCCCCAGCATTTT. Translated, it gives CASSYSAAYSNQPQHF.

This CDR3 reads CATRGRNTGELFF. In DNA form, the CDR3 reads TGTGCCACTAGGGGGAGGAACACCGGGGAGCTGTTTTTT. The chain recombines TRBV15 with TRBJ2-2, with D possibly being TRBD1 (6 bases). Trimming removed 9 bases from V and 1 base from J, with 9 bases in between. The CDR3 covers 13 residues. The germline CDR1 and CDR2 sequences are LNHNV and YYDKDF (reference sequence).